The next 25 T cell receptor beta chains were all read from a single sample in a study of control samples from healthy donors and cancer patients. TCRdb's copy holds only in-frame clones and misses some; the assay was immunoSEQ multiplex PCR. The profile covers tens of thousands of clones, with roughly 87% appearing a single time and about 4.2% taken by the ten largest. Input material: blood. Receptor source: a woman aged 45-65 years in good health.

The chain employs TRBV5-4 and TRBJ1-1, with D possibly being TRBD1 (5 bases). V was clipped by 0 bases and J by 0 bases, with 9 bases between them. This CDR3 has 15 amino acids. The germline V gene encodes CDR1 SGHNT and CDR2 YYREEE (reference sequence). The CDR3 here is CASSLEVGLNTEAFF. DNA of the CDR3: TGTGCCAGCAGCTTGGAGGTGGGGCTGAACACTGAAGCTTTCTTT.

The genes are TRBV10-1 and TRBJ2-5; D is undetermined. The CDR3 sequence is 10 residues long. The germline CDR1 and CDR2 sequences are WNHNN and SYGVQD (reference sequence). V gave up 5 bases and J gave up 2 bases, with 0 bases separating them. CDR3 sequence (DNA): TGCGCCAGCAGTCAAGAGACCCAGTACTTC. Protein sequence: CASSQETQYF.

This chain links TRBV11-2 with TRBJ2-5, with 10 bases lining up with TRBD1. There are 17 residues in the CDR3. CDR1 is SGHAT, CDR2 FQNNGV, per germline. Unmatched junction bases numbered 13, after V lost 6 bases and J lost 3 bases. CDR3 bases: TGTGCCAGCAGGCCTCTCGGGTTGACAGGGGGCGAAGAGACCCAGTACTTC. Translation gives CASRPLGLTGGEETQYF.

This clone was found a few times. The V call is TRBV7-2, the J call TRBJ1-5; D is undetermined. Germline CDR1 is SGHTA and CDR2 is FQGNSA. V lost 4 bases, J lost 4 bases, and 14 bases lay in between. The CDR3 sequence is 15 residues long. As DNA, the CDR3 is TGTGCCAGCAGCTCCCGGGTCAAGAGGAATCAGCCCCAGCATTTT. Its protein is CASSSRVKRNQPQHF. Based on the CDR3 plus reference TRBV7-2 and TRBJ1-5, the full variable domain is GAGVSQSPSNKVTEKGKDVELRCDPISGHTALYWYRQSLGQGLEFLIYFQGNSAPDKSGLPSDRFSAERTGGSVSTLTIQRTQQEDSAVYLCASSSRVKRNQPQHFGDGTRLSIL.

The V call is TRBV23-1, the J call TRBJ2-7; a weak D match, TRBD1 (6 bases). TRBV23-1 is annotated as an ORF whose role is uncertain. This CDR3 region has 13 residues. V lost 3 bases, J lost 4 bases, and 10 bases lay in between. The CDR3 spells CASSQGQGYEQYF. CDR3 sequence (DNA): TGCGCCAGCAGTCAGGGGCAGGGGTACGAGCAGTACTTC.

This chain connects TRBV7-9 to TRBJ2-3; 9 nucleotides line up with TRBD2. This CDR3 is built from 16 residues. Trimming took 5 bases from V and 7 from J; bases not matched to a gene: 13. Germline CDR1 and CDR2: SEHNR and FQNEAQ (reference sequence). The CDR3 protein is CASSPRGSGSGYTQYF. The CDR3 nucleotides are TGTGCCAGCAGCCCCCGGGGTAGCGGGAGTGGGTATACGCAGTATTTT.

The V call is TRBV4-2, the J call TRBJ2-3; 7 nucleotides match TRBD2. Germline loops: CDR1 LGHNA, CDR2 YNFKEQ. This CDR3 region has 15 residues. The trim removed 0 bases at V and 6 bases at J, leaving 6 bases unmatched. In nucleotides, the CDR3 is TGTGCCAGCAGCCAAGATCACGACGGGAGGGATACGCAGTATTTT. Amino acids: CASSQDHDGRDTQYF.

The chain carries TRBV24-1 and TRBJ2-5; TRBD1 matches at 9 bases. There are 15 residues in the CDR3. The V gene end was trimmed by 4 bases and the J gene end by 5 bases; junction bases not matched to a gene: 7. The V gene's germline CDR1 is KGHDR and CDR2 SFDVKD. The CDR3: CATSDVGQGRETQYF. The CDR3 nucleotides read TGTGCCACCAGTGACGTCGGACAGGGGAGGGAGACCCAGTACTTC.

This chain connects TRBV28 to TRBJ2-7, with TRBD2 identical over 9 bases. The V segment lost 6 bases and the J segment 0 bases; nucleotides outside the gene matches: 3. Germline-derived CDR1 and CDR2 are MDHEN and SYDVKM. The length of the CDR3 is 14 residues. The DNA of the CDR3 is TGTGCCAGCAGGCGGGAGGGGAGCTCCTACGAGCAGTACTTC. Encoded protein: CASRREGSSYEQYF.

A note on this clone: Other DNA sequences within the sample encode an identical CDR3. J is TRBJ2-1 and V is TRBV20-1; TRBD2 agrees at 13 bases. Germline V lookup: CDR1 DFQATT, CDR2 SNEGSKA (reference sequence). The CDR3 is made up of 15 amino acids. J lost 8 bases, V lost 3 bases, and 7 bases had no gene match. Here the CDR3 DNA reads TGCAGTGCTAGTGGCACTAGCGGGAGGGCGGATGAGCAGTTCTTC. Translated: CSASGTSGRADEQFF.

V is TRBV7-9 and J is TRBJ2-7; 7 positions agree with TRBD1. Germline V CDR1 and CDR2: SEHNR, FQNEAQ (reference sequence). The length of the CDR3 is 15 residues. Unmatched junction bases numbered 7, after V lost 5 bases and J lost 0 bases. This CDR3 reads CASSPGTASSYEQYF. The CDR3 bases are TGTGCCAGCAGCCCCGGGACAGCGAGCTCCTACGAGCAGTACTTC.

The chain links TRBV27 to TRBJ1-2; D remains unclear. Looked up from germline, CDR1 is MNHEY and CDR2 is SMNVEV (reference sequence). Trimming cost V 4 bases and J 4 bases, with 10 bases left between them. The CDR3 runs to 13 residues. CDR3 DNA sequence: TGTGCCAGCAGTTCAAGGACGGGCTATGGCTACACCTTC. This encodes CASSSRTGYGYTF.

The J gene is TRBJ2-1, the V gene TRBV24-1, with 11 bases lining up with TRBD2. The trim removed 3 bases at V and 7 bases at J, leaving 10 bases unmatched. Germline CDR1 and CDR2: KGHDR and SFDVKD. The CDR3 spans 17 residues. The DNA for the CDR3 is TGTGCCACCAGTGATCCAGCACTAGCGGGAGATCGGAATGAGCAGTTCTTC. This gives the protein CATSDPALAGDRNEQFF.

J is TRBJ2-7 and V is TRBV4-2; D not certain. Germline loops: CDR1 LGHNA, CDR2 YNFKEQ. The CDR3 loop spans 13 amino acids. Trimming pared 0 bases from V and 5 bases from J, leaving 8 bases between. The CDR3 DNA is TGTGCCAGCAGCCAAGATTTGGTCAACGAGCAGTACTTC. It yields the protein CASSQDLVNEQYF.

The V gene is TRBV3-1 (or the pseudogene TRBV3-2), the J gene TRBJ2-7; D not certain. The V gene's germline CDR1 is LGHDT and CDR2 YNNKEL (reference sequence). V dropped 6 bases and J dropped 0 bases, with 6 bases sitting between them. The CDR3 spans 12 residues. The DNA for the CDR3 is TGTGCCAGCAGGAGCACCTCCTACGAGCAGTACTTC. The encoded protein is CASRSTSYEQYF.

The rearrangement uses TRBV6-1 and TRBJ1-1; D is ambiguous. The germline gives CDR1 MNHNS, CDR2 SASEGT. The CDR3 loop spans 13 amino acids. Trimming removed 2 bases at V and 4 bases at J, with 8 bases between. DNA of the CDR3: TGTGCCAGCAGTGAAAGAGAGAGCACTGAAGCTTTCTTT. Amino acid sequence: CASSERESTEAFF.

The V call is TRBV7-9, the J call TRBJ1-1, with D possibly TRBD1 on 5 matching bases. V gave up 0 bases and J gave up 2 bases, with 7 bases separating them. This CDR3 is built from 14 residues. Per the germline V gene, CDR1 is SEHNR and CDR2 is FQNEAQ (reference sequence). The CDR3 DNA follows: TGTGCCAGCAGCTTAGCGGGGACCAACACTGAAGCTTTCTTT. This sequence encodes CASSLAGTNTEAFF.

The chain couples TRBV27 to TRBJ2-1; 9 bases fit TRBD2. The V gene's germline CDR1 is MNHEY and CDR2 SMNVEV (reference sequence). This CDR3 comprises 15 residues. V dropped 3 bases and J dropped 7; count of bases not matched to a gene: 7. CDR3 sequence: CASSFEAGGGNEQFF. In DNA, the CDR3 is TGTGCCAGCAGTTTTGAAGCGGGAGGTGGAAATGAGCAGTTCTTC.

The chain links TRBV27 to TRBJ1-2, with TRBD1 matching over 7 bases. Losses at the gene ends were 6 bases for V and 7 bases for J; bases not matched to a gene: 11. This CDR3 is 14 amino acids long. Per the germline V gene, CDR1 is MNHEY and CDR2 is SMNVEV (reference sequence). The CDR3 DNA is TGTGCCAGCAGGCGAGGGACAGCTATCGGTGGCTACACCTTC. It is translated as CASRRGTAIGGYTF.

The V gene is TRBV7-9, the J gene TRBJ2-1; 13 nucleotides match TRBD2. The CDR3 spans 18 residues. From germline, CDR1 is SEHNR and CDR2 FQNEAQ (reference sequence). V shed 6 bases and J 0 bases; nucleotides not matched to a gene: 8. The CDR3 spells CASRRTSGSPSSYNEQFF. The CDR3 DNA reads as TGTGCCAGCAGGAGGACTAGCGGGAGCCCGAGCTCCTACAATGAGCAGTTCTTC.

The chain employs TRBV6-1 and TRBJ1-5; maybe TRBD1 (6 bases). The CDR3 runs to 15 residues. Germline CDR1 and CDR2: MNHNS and SASEGT. V shed 3 bases and J shed 5 bases, with 14 bases lying between them. Here the CDR3 reads CASSELGQGHQPQHF. The CDR3 DNA sequence: TGTGCCAGCAGTGAGCTGGGCCAGGGGCATCAGCCCCAGCATTTT.

The V gene is TRBV7-3, the J gene TRBJ2-2; 7 bases fit TRBD1. Germline loops: CDR1 SGHTA, CDR2 FQGTGA. V lost 1 base, J lost 2 bases, and 4 bases stayed unmatched. This CDR3 spans 16 amino acids. The CDR3 here is CASSLRRGHNTGELFF. The CDR3 coding sequence is TGTGCCAGCAGCTTAAGAAGGGGGCATAACACCGGGGAGCTGTTTTTT.

This chain links TRBV5-1 with TRBJ2-5; D possibly corresponds to TRBD1 (5 bases). Trimming left V 0 bases short and J 1 base short, with 10 bases between. Germline V CDR1 and CDR2: SGHRS, YFSETQ. The CDR3 sequence is 15 residues long. The CDR3 spells CASSLVGALQETQYF. As DNA, the CDR3 is TGCGCCAGCAGCTTGGTTGGGGCCCTCCAAGAGACCCAGTACTTC.

In nucleotides, the CDR3 is TGCGCCAGCAGTCGAGTCTCGGGGGGACAGGGGGCGACGAGGGGTGAAAAACTGTTTTTT. This codes for CASSRVSGGQGATRGEKLFF. The chain recombines TRBV23-1 with TRBJ1-4; 12 nucleotides line up with TRBD1. TRBV23-1 is labeled an ORF, and its function is uncertain. J lost 7 bases, V lost 4 bases, and 19 bases had no gene match. CDR3 length equals 20 residues.

CDR3 protein: CAGGTSYNSPLHF. In nucleotides, the CDR3 is TGTGCCGGAGGAACATCCTATAATTCACCCCTCCACTTT. This chain connects TRBV28 to TRBJ1-6; D gene uncertain. There are 13 residues in the CDR3. Trimming shortened V by 11 bases and J by 1 base, and 9 bases separated the two germline ends. Germline values: CDR1 MDHEN, CDR2 SYDVKM.